This T cell receptor beta chain was captured in a study of blood T cell repertoires in COVID-19. Study-level background: Italy, Spain and the United States were the sources of the convalescent and acute COVID-19 samples.

Clones were read by immunoSEQ multiplex PCR, and TCRdb kept only the in-frame ones, dropping some. The sample lists under 300,000 clones, around 86% seen once, with over 9% in the top ten. There are 15 residues in the CDR3. Germline V gene data show CDR1 as SGHTA and CDR2 as FQGNSA. V was clipped by 1 base and J by 0 bases; unmatched bases: 2. The receptor comes from a man at least 80 years old with acute or convalescent COVID-19. Source material: peripheral blood. V usage is TRBV7-2 and J usage is TRBJ1-2, with 7 bases lining up with TRBD1. The CDR3 here is CASSLGDSSNYGYTF. For the CDR3, the DNA is TGTGCCAGCAGCTTAGGGGACAGCTCTAACTATGGCTACACCTTC.